The entry below describes one T cell receptor (beta chain). The antigen is undetermined. This may stem from a read error, because a much larger clone lies one nucleotide away. Drawn from each donor were ten milliliters of peripheral blood. The CDR3 runs 13 residues. Deletions cut 1 base from V and 4 bases from J, with 7 bases between. Germline assignment: CDR1 SGHTA and CDR2 FQGNSA. The data stem from a study of blood T cells in healthy people across ages. For the study at large: About one barcoded TCR beta cDNA was captured per two T cells. Study-level points and caveats: Diversity estimated from one million T cells was considered an underestimate. There were more naive CD4+ cells and higher diversity in long-lived donors than in aged donors.

The second PCR ran roughly 6 to 11 cycles with a sample-barcoded 5' primer and J-beta primers. TCRdb re-called the 5' RACE reads with MiXCR, one entry per CDR3 protein. Altogether more than 900,000 distinct CDR3 sequences are present, around 29% being singletons, with the ten largest covering about a tenth. These data also formed part of another study, on T cells of mothers and their children.

This clonotype originated in a woman in her thirties or forties in good health. The chain links TRBV7-2 to TRBJ1-1; TRBD1 might be the D (5 bases). The sequencing input was blood. The CDR3 loop reads CASSLVGATEAFF. The CDR3 DNA is TGTGCCAGCAGCTTAGTAGGGGCCACTGAAGCTTTCTTT.